These T cell receptor beta chains were read from a single sample in a study of blood T cell repertoires in COVID-19. The data were produced by immunoSEQ multiplex PCR, yet TCRdb's version contains in-frame clones alone and is incomplete. Of about 92,000 clones in the sample, around 85% were seen once. Input material: peripheral blood. These receptors were collected from a human donor in a cohort sampled during active COVID-19. Each CDR3 is given with its conserved first and last residue. D genes are given only for firm matches. Only some rows state a clone size, as once, few, many or a class for expanded clones.

v_gene	abundance	j_gene	d_gene	CDR3aa	CDR3nt
TRBV6-5	-	TRBJ1-2	TRBD1	CATGTGSYGYTF	TGTGCCACCGGGACAGGGAGCTATGGCTACACCTTC
TRBV15	-	TRBJ1-2	-	CATSRDRNYGYTF	TGTGCCACCAGCAGAGACAGAAACTATGGCTACACCTTC
TRBV5-4	-	TRBJ2-1	TRBD1	CASSSPPGQGYSYNEQFF	TGTGCCAGCAGCTCGCCACCGGGACAGGGCTATTCCTACAATGAGCAGTTCTTC
TRBV7-9	once	TRBJ2-7	TRBD1	CASSLSGGEQYF	TGTGCCAGCAGCTTATCAGGGGGCGAGCAGTACTTC
TRBV7-8	once	TRBJ1-2	-	CASSTAREGYTF	TGTGCCAGCAGTACCGCCAGGGAAGGCTACACCTTC
TRBV24-1	-	TRBJ1-2	-	CATSDLRGHYGYTF	TGTGCCACCAGTGATTTGCGAGGTCACTATGGCTACACCTTC
TRBV7-8	-	TRBJ2-7	TRBD1	CASSLGTGSYEQYF	TGTGCCAGCAGCCTTGGGACAGGTTCCTACGAGCAGTACTTC
TRBV3-1/TRBV3-2	-	TRBJ2-7	TRBD1	CASSQDPTGAYEQYF	TGTGCCAGCAGCCAAGACCCGACAGGGGCCTACGAGCAGTACTTC
TRBV3-1/TRBV3-2	-	TRBJ1-5	-	CASSQNAGKQPQHF	TGTGCCAGCAGCCAAAATGCGGGAAAACAGCCCCAGCATTTT
TRBV7-2	once	TRBJ1-2	TRBD1	CASSPGTGRGYTF	TGTGCCAGCAGCCCTGGGACAGGGCGTGGCTACACCTTC
TRBV6-1	-	TRBJ1-5	TRBD1	CASSEVDRAGGQPQHF	TGTGCCAGCAGTGAAGTCGACAGGGCGGGAGGGCAGCCCCAGCATTTT
TRBV9	few	TRBJ1-3	-	CASRTGSEGNTIYF	TGTGCCAGCAGAACAGGGTCGGAAGGAAACACCATATATTTT
TRBV15	-	TRBJ2-7	-	CATSRGQADEQYF	TGTGCCACCAGCAGGGGGCAGGCCGACGAGCAGTACTTC
TRBV7-9	-	TRBJ1-2	-	CASSAGTTYGYTF	TGTGCCAGCAGTGCCGGGACAACCTATGGCTACACCTTC
TRBV7-2	few	TRBJ2-1	TRBD2	CASSSGGTYNEQFF	TGTGCCAGCAGCAGCGGGGGGACTTACAATGAGCAGTTCTTC
TRBV5-5	-	TRBJ1-1	-	CASSLEPPGRNTEAFF	TGTGCCAGCAGCTTGGAACCACCTGGGAGGAATACTGAAGCTTTCTTT
TRBV10-3	-	TRBJ1-4	-	CASGSASATNEKLFF	TGTGCCAGCGGGTCAGCTTCAGCAACTAATGAAAAACTGTTTTTT